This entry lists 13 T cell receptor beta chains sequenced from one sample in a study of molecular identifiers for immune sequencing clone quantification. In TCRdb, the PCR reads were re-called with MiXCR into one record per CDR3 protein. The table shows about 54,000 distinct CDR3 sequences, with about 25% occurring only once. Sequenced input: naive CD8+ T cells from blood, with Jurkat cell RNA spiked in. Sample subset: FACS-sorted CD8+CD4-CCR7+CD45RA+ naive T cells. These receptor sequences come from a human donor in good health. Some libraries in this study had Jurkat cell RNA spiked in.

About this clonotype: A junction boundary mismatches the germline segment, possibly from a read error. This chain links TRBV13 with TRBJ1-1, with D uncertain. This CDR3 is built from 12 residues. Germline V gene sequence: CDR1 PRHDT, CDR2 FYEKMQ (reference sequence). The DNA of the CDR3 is TGTGCCAGCCGCTTGTACTTTTCTGAAGCTTTCTTT. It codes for CASRLYFSEAFF.

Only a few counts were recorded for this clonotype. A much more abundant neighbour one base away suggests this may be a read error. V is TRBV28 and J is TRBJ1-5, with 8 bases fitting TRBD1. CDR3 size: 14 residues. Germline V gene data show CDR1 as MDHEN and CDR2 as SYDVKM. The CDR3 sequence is CAGRTGYSNQPQHF. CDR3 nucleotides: TGTGCCGGCAGGACAGGGTATAGCAATCAGCCCCAGCATTTT.

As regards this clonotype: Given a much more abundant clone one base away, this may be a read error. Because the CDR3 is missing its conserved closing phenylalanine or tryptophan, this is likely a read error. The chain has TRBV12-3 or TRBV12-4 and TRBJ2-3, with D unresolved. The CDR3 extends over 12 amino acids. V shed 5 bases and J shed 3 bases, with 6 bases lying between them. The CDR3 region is CASSPVTDTQYL. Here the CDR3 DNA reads TGTGCCAGCAGTCCAGTAACAGATACGCAGTATCTT.

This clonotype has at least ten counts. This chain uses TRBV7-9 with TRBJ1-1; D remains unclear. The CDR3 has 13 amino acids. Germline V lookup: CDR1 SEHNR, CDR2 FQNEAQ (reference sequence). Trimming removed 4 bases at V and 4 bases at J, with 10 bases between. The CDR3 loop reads CASSWALGTEAFF. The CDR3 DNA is TGTGCCAGCAGCTGGGCTTTGGGCACTGAAGCTTTCTTT.

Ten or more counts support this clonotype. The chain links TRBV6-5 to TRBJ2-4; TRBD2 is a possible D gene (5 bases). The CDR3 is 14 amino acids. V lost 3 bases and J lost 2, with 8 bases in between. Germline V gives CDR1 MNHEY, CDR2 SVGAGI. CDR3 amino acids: CASSYRGTKNIQYF. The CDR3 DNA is TGTGCCAGCAGTTATCGGGGAACCAAAAACATTCAGTACTTC.

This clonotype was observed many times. The CDR3 nucleotides are TGTGCCAGCAGCCCAGGGCTGCACGAGCAGTACTTC. It yields the protein CASSPGLHEQYF. The chain recombines TRBV9 with TRBJ2-7; possible D gene TRBD1, 5 bases. The germline V gene encodes CDR1 SGDLS and CDR2 YYNGEE. The V end lost 4 bases, the J end lost 5 bases, and 10 bases lay between the germline ends. The CDR3 has 12 amino acids.

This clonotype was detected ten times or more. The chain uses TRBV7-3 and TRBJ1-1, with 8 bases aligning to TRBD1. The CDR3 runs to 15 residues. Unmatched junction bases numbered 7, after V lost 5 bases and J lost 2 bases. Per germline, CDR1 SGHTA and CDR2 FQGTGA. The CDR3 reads CASSISGTGNTEAFF. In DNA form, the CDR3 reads TGTGCCAGCAGCATATCCGGGACAGGTAACACTGAAGCTTTCTTT.

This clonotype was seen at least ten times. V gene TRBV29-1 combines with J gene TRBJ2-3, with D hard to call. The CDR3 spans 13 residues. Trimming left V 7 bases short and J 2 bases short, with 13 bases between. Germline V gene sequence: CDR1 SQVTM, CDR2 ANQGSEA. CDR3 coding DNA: TGCAGCGCCTGGGGTATAAACACAGATACGCAGTATTTT. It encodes CSAWGINTDTQYF.

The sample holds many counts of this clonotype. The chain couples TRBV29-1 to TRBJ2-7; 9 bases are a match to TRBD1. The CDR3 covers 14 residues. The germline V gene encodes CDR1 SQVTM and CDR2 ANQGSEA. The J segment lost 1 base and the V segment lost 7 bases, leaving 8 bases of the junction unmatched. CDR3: CSAMGQGESYEQYF. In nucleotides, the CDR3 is TGCAGCGCGATGGGACAGGGAGAATCCTACGAGCAGTACTTC.

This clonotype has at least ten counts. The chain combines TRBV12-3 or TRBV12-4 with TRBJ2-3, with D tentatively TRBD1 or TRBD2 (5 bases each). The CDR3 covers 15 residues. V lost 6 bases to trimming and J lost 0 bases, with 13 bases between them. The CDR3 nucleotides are TGTGCCAGCAGACAGACCGGGACCAGCACAGATACGCAGTATTTT. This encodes CASRQTGTSTDTQYF.

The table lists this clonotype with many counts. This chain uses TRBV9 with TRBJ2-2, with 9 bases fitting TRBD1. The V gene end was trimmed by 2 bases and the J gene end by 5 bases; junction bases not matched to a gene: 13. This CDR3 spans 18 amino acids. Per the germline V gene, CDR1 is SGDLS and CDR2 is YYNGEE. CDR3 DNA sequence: TGTGCCAGCAGCGTTGTCAATTTGGGACAGGGCCCGACCGGGGAGCTGTTTTTT. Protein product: CASSVVNLGQGPTGELFF.

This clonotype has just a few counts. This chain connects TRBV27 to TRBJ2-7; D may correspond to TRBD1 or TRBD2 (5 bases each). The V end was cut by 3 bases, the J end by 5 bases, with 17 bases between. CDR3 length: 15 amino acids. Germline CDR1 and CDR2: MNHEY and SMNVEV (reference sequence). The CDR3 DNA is TGTGCCAGCAGTTTGGGACCCATACTCCGGGACGAGCAGTACTTC. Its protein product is CASSLGPILRDEQYF.

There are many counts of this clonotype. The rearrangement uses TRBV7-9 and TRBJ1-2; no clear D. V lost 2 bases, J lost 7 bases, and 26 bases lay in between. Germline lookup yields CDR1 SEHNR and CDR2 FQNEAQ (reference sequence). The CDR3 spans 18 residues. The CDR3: CASSLSFSSTRSAAGYTF. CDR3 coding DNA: TGTGCCAGCAGCTTAAGTTTCTCGTCGACCCGATCTGCGGCTGGCTACACCTTC.